These 32 T cell receptor beta chains were all obtained from the same sample, sequenced in a study of blood T cell repertoires in COVID-19. This table comes from immunoSEQ multiplex PCR, and its TCRdb copy is limited to in-frame clones, with some not included. Seen here are 200,000 to 250,000 clones, approximately 86% observed once, and the top ten hold 3% to 4.5%. Sequenced input: PBMCs or T cells enriched from blood (not recorded which). Receptor source: a middle-aged woman with acute COVID-19.

The V call is TRBV19, the J call TRBJ2-4; TRBD2 is a possible D gene (6 bases). CDR3 length: 16 amino acids. V was clipped by 5 bases and J by 6 bases, with 20 bases between them. CDR1 and CDR2 (germline): LNHDA, SQIVND (reference sequence). The CDR3 bases are TGTGCCAGTAGTGGGGCGGTAGCGGCCCCTCTAAACATTCAGTACTTC. Protein product: CASSGAVAAPLNIQYF.

The CDR3 DNA follows: TGTGCCAGCAGCCCTCTCAGGGTCTACAATGAGCAGTTCTTC. Translation gives CASSPLRVYNEQFF. The chain carries TRBV11-2 and TRBJ2-1; a possible D gene is TRBD1 (5 bases). Germline V CDR1 and CDR2: SGHAT, FQNNGV. V lost 5 bases, J lost 3 bases, and 11 bases lay in between. The CDR3 consists of 14 residues.

This chain connects TRBV18 to TRBJ1-3, with a possible D match to TRBD1 (6 bases). Trimming left V 6 bases short and J 0 bases short, with 12 bases between. Germline V gene data show CDR1 as KGHSH and CDR2 as LQKENI. This CDR3 has 15 residues. The CDR3 nucleotides read TGTGCCAGCTCTCTGGACAGACTCTCTGGAAACACCATATATTTT. This encodes CASSLDRLSGNTIYF. Drawing the rest from reference TRBV18 and TRBJ1-3, the complete variable domain is NAGVMQNPRHLVRRRGQEARLRCSPMKGHSHVYWYRQLPEEGLKFMVYLQKENIIDESGMPKERFSAEFPKEGPSILRIQQVVRGDSAAYFCASSLDRLSGNTIYFGEGSWLTVV.

The chain employs TRBV18 and TRBJ1-2; D possibly corresponds to TRBD1 (5 bases). The germline CDR1 and CDR2 sequences are KGHSH and LQKENI. Trimming took 4 bases from V and 8 from J, leaving 8 bases between them. The CDR3 length is 11 residues. This chain's CDR3 is CASSLGGGYTF. Here the CDR3 DNA reads TGTGCCAGCTCACTCGGGGGAGGCTACACCTTC.

This chain uses TRBV28 with TRBJ1-6, with 8 nucleotides matching TRBD1. The germline V gene has CDR1 MDHEN and CDR2 SYDVKM. The CDR3 is 14 amino acids. V was pared by 6 bases and J by 8 bases, with 6 bases of the junction left unmatched. DNA for the CDR3: TGTGCCAGCAGCAGGGGGCTCGTTTATTCACCCCTCCACTTT. As protein: CASSRGLVYSPLHF.

Comment on this clone: The same CDR3 can be traced to other DNA sequences in this sample. This chain connects TRBV7-9 to TRBJ2-1; maybe TRBD2 (5 bases). This CDR3 contains 13 residues. The V gene's germline CDR1 is SEHNR and CDR2 FQNEAQ (reference sequence). V lost 5 bases to trimming and J lost 0 bases, with 5 bases between them. The CDR3 DNA reads TGTGCCAGCAGCGGGAGCTCCTACAATGAGCAGTTCTTC. It is translated as CASSGSSYNEQFF. The entire variable domain, with the rest obtained from reference TRBV7-9 and TRBJ2-1, is as follows: DTGVSQNPRHKITKRGQNVTFRCDPISEHNRLYWYRQTLGQGPEFLTYFQNEAQLEKSRLLSDRFSAERPKGSFSTLEIQRTEQGDSAMYLCASSGSSYNEQFFGPGTRLTVL.

This clone appeared a single time. The chain recombines TRBV19 with TRBJ1-3; 10 positions match TRBD1. The CDR3 contains 15 residues. The germline CDR1 and CDR2 sequences are LNHDA and SQIVND (reference sequence). Trimming cost V 7 bases and J 3 bases; bases outside gene matches: 6. CDR3 region: CASTTTGGRGNTIYF. The CDR3 DNA follows: TGTGCCAGTACCACGACAGGGGGCCGTGGAAACACCATATATTTT.

This clone was detected only once. This rearrangement joins TRBV5-5 to TRBJ1-2; 8 bases are a match to TRBD1. The V and J ends lost 4 bases and 5 bases, in that order; junction bases with no gene match: 7. CDR3 length equals 14 residues. The germline V gene encodes CDR1 SGHKS and CDR2 YYEKEE (reference sequence). CDR3 sequence reads: CASSPDRALYGYTF. In DNA form, the CDR3 reads TGTGCCAGCAGCCCGGACAGGGCCCTTTATGGCTACACCTTC.

This clone was observed a single time. This sequence joins TRBV18 and TRBJ2-5; D perhaps matches TRBD1 (6 bases). The CDR3 covers 15 residues. CDR1 and CDR2 (germline): KGHSH, LQKENI. Trimming removed 1 base at V and 4 bases at J, with 13 bases between. CDR3 amino acids: CASSPRNGGAETQYF. CDR3 bases: TGTGCCAGCTCACCACGCAATGGGGGCGCAGAGACCCAGTACTTC.

The table lists this clone with a few counts. The rearrangement uses TRBV11-1 and TRBJ2-1, with D possibly matching TRBD2 (5 bases). This CDR3 has 16 amino acids. CDR1 and CDR2 (germline): SGHAT, FQDESV (reference sequence). Trimming removed 5 bases from V and 2 bases from J, with 16 bases in between. The CDR3 coding sequence is TGTGCCAGCAGCCCCGACGGGGAGCGTGCCTACAATGAGCAGTTCTTC. Protein product: CASSPDGERAYNEQFF.

The chain recombines TRBV6-5 with TRBJ1-2, with 11 bases matching TRBD1. J was trimmed by 8 bases and V by 8 bases; bases with no gene match: 4. Germline V gene lookup returns CDR1 MNHEY and CDR2 SVGAGI. The CDR3 has 12 amino acids. CDR3: CASAGQGEGYTF. The CDR3 DNA follows: TGTGCCAGCGCGGGACAGGGGGAGGGCTACACCTTC.

The gene calls are TRBV9 and TRBJ2-7; 10 bases are a match to TRBD2. The J segment lost 3 bases and the V segment lost 2 bases, leaving 8 bases of the junction unmatched. The germline V gene has CDR1 SGDLS and CDR2 YYNGEE. This CDR3 comprises 16 residues. The CDR3 spells CASSVGRLAGVYEQYF. The CDR3 DNA follows: TGTGCCAGCAGCGTGGGTAGGCTAGCGGGAGTCTACGAGCAGTACTTC.

This clone was detected only a few times. V usage is TRBV7-9 and J usage is TRBJ2-2, with a tentative D call TRBD1 (6 bases). V dropped 1 base and J dropped 3 bases, with 9 bases sitting between them. Germline CDR1 reads SEHNR; CDR2 reads FQNEAQ (reference sequence). This CDR3 contains 15 residues. CDR3 nucleotides: TGTGCCAGCAGCTTAGGGACAGAATACACCGGGGAGCTGTTTTTT. Its protein is CASSLGTEYTGELFF.

The chain couples TRBV28 to TRBJ1-3; weak D call: TRBD1 (6 bases). This CDR3 is built from 15 residues. Germline CDR1 and CDR2: MDHEN and SYDVKM. Trimming removed 5 bases at V and 4 bases at J, with 15 bases between. The CDR3 region is CASSPARGNGNTIYF. CDR3 nucleotide sequence: TGTGCCAGCAGTCCAGCCAGGGGCAACGGAAACACCATATATTTT.

V gene TRBV7-3 combines with J gene TRBJ2-1; 8 bases line up with TRBD2. Germline loops: CDR1 SGHTA, CDR2 FQGTGA. The CDR3 covers 14 residues. V was pared by 3 bases and J by 7 bases, with 5 bases of the junction left unmatched. The CDR3 coding sequence is TGTGCCAGCAGCTTCACGGGAGGGCCAAATGAGCAGTTCTTC. Its protein is CASSFTGGPNEQFF.

V is TRBV7-9 and J is TRBJ1-4; maybe TRBD1 (5 bases). V shed 5 bases and J shed 5 bases, with 18 bases lying between them. The CDR3 sequence is 16 residues long. CDR1 and CDR2 from the germline V gene are SEHNR and FQNEAQ (reference sequence). DNA of the CDR3: TGTGCCAGCAGCGCATCCCGGGACCGGGGGAATGAAAAACTGTTTTTT. It encodes CASSASRDRGNEKLFF.

V and J are TRBV4-1 and TRBJ2-3; 11 bases are a match to TRBD2. Germline CDR1 MGHRA, CDR2 YSYEKL. This CDR3 region has 16 residues. The ends lost 4 bases at V and 1 base at J; junction bases unmatched: 4. The CDR3, as DNA: TGCGCCAGCAGCCTGACTAGCGGGACCCGCACAGATACGCAGTATTTT. This codes for CASSLTSGTRTDTQYF.

This sequence joins TRBV5-1 and TRBJ1-1, with D maybe TRBD1 (5 bases). The CDR3 has 13 amino acids. CDR1 SGHRS and CDR2 YFSETQ come from the germline V gene. Trimming cost V 2 bases and J 7 bases, with 12 bases left between them. In DNA, the CDR3 is TGCGCCAGCAGCTTAGGGGAAATGGGTGAAGCTTTCTTT. Translating gives CASSLGEMGEAFF.

The genes are TRBV5-1 and TRBJ2-1; 14 bases align to TRBD2. V shed 4 bases and J 9 bases; nucleotides not matched to a gene: 9. Germline V gene sequence: CDR1 SGHRS, CDR2 YFSETQ. CDR3 length equals 16 residues. The CDR3 here is CASSVGLAGVQVEQFF. As DNA, the CDR3 is TGCGCCAGCAGCGTGGGACTAGCGGGAGTCCAGGTTGAGCAGTTCTTC.

This clone was counted once. The chain is built from TRBV28 and TRBJ2-3; D is undetermined. V gave up 5 bases and J gave up 2 bases, with 5 bases separating them. The germline V gene has CDR1 MDHEN and CDR2 SYDVKM. This CDR3 spans 12 amino acids. In nucleotides, the CDR3 is TGTGCCAGCAGTCCTACCACAGATACGCAGTATTTT. The encoded protein is CASSPTTDTQYF.

This chain uses TRBV29-1 with TRBJ1-2; D is possibly TRBD1 (6 bases). Germline V CDR1 and CDR2: SQVTM, ANQGSEA. The ends were cut back, 4 bases at V and 0 bases at J, with 9 bases in the middle. The CDR3 is made up of 13 amino acids. The CDR3 here is CSVGTASNYGYTF. The CDR3 DNA is TGCAGCGTTGGGACAGCTTCTAACTATGGCTACACCTTC.

V gene TRBV6-5 combines with J gene TRBJ2-7, with D unclear. CDR1 and CDR2 from the germline V gene are MNHEY and SVGAGI. The ends were cut back, 8 bases at V and 2 bases at J, with 10 bases in the middle. The CDR3 is 12 residues long. CDR3 in DNA: TGTGCCAGCTTCTCTAGTCCCTACGAGCAGTACTTC. Residues: CASFSSPYEQYF.

The V and J genes are TRBV30 and TRBJ2-2; TRBD2 matches 13 bases. The ends lost 3 bases at V and 6 bases at J; junction bases unmatched: 4. This CDR3 contains 15 residues. Germline-derived CDR1 and CDR2 are GTSNPN and SVGIG (reference sequence). The CDR3 here is CAWRGTSGIPGELFF. Written as DNA, the CDR3 is TGTGCCTGGAGGGGGACTAGCGGGATCCCCGGGGAGCTGTTTTTT.

The rearrangement links TRBV10-3 to TRBJ1-5; 8 bases agree with TRBD1. Germline V gives CDR1 ENHRY, CDR2 SYGVKD. CDR3 size: 15 residues. V lost 3 bases to trimming and J lost 3 bases; unmatched junction nucleotides: 4. The CDR3 DNA reads TGTGCCATCAGTGACAGGGGGCTTGACAATCAGCCCCAGCATTTT. This sequence encodes CAISDRGLDNQPQHF.

The chain links TRBV20-1 to TRBJ1-5; no clear D. V lost 5 bases to trimming and J lost 6 bases, with 20 bases between them. From germline, CDR1 is DFQATT and CDR2 SNEGSKA (reference sequence). The CDR3 has 15 residues. CDR3 sequence: CSAGARASSIQPQHF. In DNA, the CDR3 is TGCAGTGCTGGTGCCCGCGCTAGTTCGATTCAGCCCCAGCATTTT.

The V call is TRBV12-3 or TRBV12-4, the J call TRBJ1-1, with 7 bases fitting TRBD1. The V and J ends lost 5 bases and 7 bases, in that order; junction bases with no gene match: 7. This CDR3 has 13 residues. CDR3 protein: CASSNPGQLEAFF. CDR3 coding DNA: TGTGCCAGCAGTAATCCGGGACAGCTTGAAGCTTTCTTT.

To note about this clone: The sample has other DNA sequences that encode this CDR3 too. J is TRBJ1-1 and V is TRBV18; TRBD1 matches 11 bases. Unmatched junction bases numbered 8, after V lost 3 bases and J lost 5 bases. Germline V gene sequence: CDR1 KGHSH, CDR2 LQKENI. The CDR3 has 16 residues. CDR3 amino acids: CASSPKGTGGNTEAFF. The CDR3 DNA sequence: TGTGCCAGCTCACCGAAAGGGACAGGGGGAAATACTGAAGCTTTCTTT.

This clone was recorded only once. The genes are TRBV7-3 and TRBJ2-3; 7 nucleotides align to TRBD1. Germline CDR1 is SGHTA and CDR2 is FQGTGA. The CDR3 contains 13 residues. Trimming cost V 5 bases and J 11 bases; bases outside gene matches: 10. The CDR3: CASSQTGSQGQYF. The CDR3 nucleotides are TGTGCCAGCAGCCAGACAGGGAGTCAGGGGCAGTATTTT.

Here the CDR3 DNA reads TGTGCCAGCAGCCGTAGTAGCAGCCCTATCATAAATGAGCAGTTCTTC. Translation: CASSRSSSPIINEQFF. V is TRBV7-3 and J is TRBJ2-1, with D unresolved. With 5 bases removed from V and 7 bases from J, the gap between germline ends came to 21 bases. The CDR3 totals 16 residues. CDR1 is SGHTA, CDR2 FQGTGA, per germline.

This clone was counted only a few times. The J gene is TRBJ2-7, the V gene TRBV7-8; D not certain. V lost 5 bases, J lost 6 bases, and 8 bases lay in between. Germline CDR1 and CDR2: SGHVS and FQNEAQ. CDR3 length equals 11 residues. The CDR3 nucleotides are TGTGCCAGCAGCCACTCCCGCGAGCAGTACTTC. Residues: CASSHSREQYF.

This clone was seen once. The chain combines TRBV6-1 with TRBJ1-2, with D unresolved. The CDR3 spans 12 residues. Germline loops: CDR1 MNHNS, CDR2 SASEGT. Trimming took 2 bases from V and 3 from J, leaving 4 bases between them. The CDR3 spells CASSELHYGYTF. CDR3 in DNA: TGTGCCAGCAGTGAACTTCACTATGGCTACACCTTC.

The chain links TRBV7-8 to TRBJ1-2; TRBD1 aligns across 10 bases. V lost 4 bases to trimming and J lost 9 bases; unmatched junction nucleotides: 8. Germline V gene data show CDR1 as SGHVS and CDR2 as FQNEAQ. This CDR3 contains 14 residues. The CDR3 sequence: CASSSTTGGRSYTF. CDR3 nucleotide sequence: TGTGCCAGCAGCTCAACGACAGGGGGCAGAAGCTACACCTTC.